One and the same sample provided the 7 T cell receptor beta chains below, sequenced in a study of CD8+ T cells in alopecia areata. Reverse transcribed after extraction, RNA yielded cDNA as the sequencing template. Only in-frame clones appear in the TCRdb table, and some are missing; sequencing was by immunoSEQ multiplex PCR. The sample lists 160,000 or so clones; more than 45% were seen once. The sample was CD8+ T cells sorted from blood, taken at week 0. The receptor set was obtained from a human donor with alopecia areata.

The V and J genes are TRBV5-6 and TRBJ1-5; TRBD1 agrees at 7 bases. The CDR3 has 13 residues. V trimming: 4 bases; J trimming: 5 bases; junction bases outside the gene matches: 3. Per germline, CDR1 SGHDT and CDR2 YYEEEE. The CDR3 region is CASSLQGDQPQHF. For the CDR3, the DNA is TGTGCCAGCAGCCTCCAGGGGGATCAGCCCCAGCATTTT. Together with reference TRBV5-6 and TRBJ1-5, the CDR3 gives the full variable domain: DAGVTQSPTHLIKTRGQQVTLRCSPKSGHDTVSWYQQALGQGPQFIFQYYEEEERQRGNFPDRFSGHQFPNYSSELNVNALLLGDSALYLCASSLQGDQPQHFGDGTRLSIL.

The rearrangement links TRBV7-3 to TRBJ1-1, with unresolved D. V was pared by 2 bases and J by 4 bases, with 8 bases between. Germline V gene data show CDR1 as SGHTA and CDR2 as FQGTGA. This CDR3 has 13 amino acids. The CDR3 sequence is CASSLEVTTEAFF. CDR3 DNA: TGTGCCAGCAGCTTAGAGGTTACCACTGAAGCTTTCTTT.

V is TRBV29-1 and J is TRBJ2-1, with 10 bases matching TRBD1. The junction had 5 bases not matched to a gene; V was cut back by 5 bases and J by 4 bases. This CDR3 has 14 amino acids. Germline CDR1 is SQVTM and CDR2 is ANQGSEA. CDR3 nucleotides: TGCAGCGTTCCCGGGACAGGGGTATACAATGAGCAGTTCTTC. Translation gives CSVPGTGVYNEQFF.

The chain uses TRBV5-1 and TRBJ1-1; tentative D call: TRBD1 (5 bases). The V gene lost 4 bases and the J gene lost 2 bases, with 12 bases spanning the gap. The V gene's germline CDR1 is SGHRS and CDR2 YFSETQ. The CDR3 is 14 residues long. CDR3 residues: CASSHGGGNTEAFF. The CDR3 nucleotides are TGCGCCAGCAGCCACGGGGGAGGAAACACTGAAGCTTTCTTT.

This clone was counted between two and nine times. This chain uses TRBV29-1 with TRBJ2-7, with D hard to call. From germline, CDR1 is SQVTM and CDR2 ANQGSEA. This CDR3 is 11 amino acids long. V was cut by 7 bases and J by 4 bases, with 11 bases left in between. CDR3: CSATGRYEQYF. CDR3 DNA sequence: TGCAGCGCGACGGGCAGGTACGAGCAGTACTTC.

The V call is TRBV7-8, the J call TRBJ2-3, with 8 bases fitting TRBD2. V shed 1 base, J shed 2 bases, and the junction held 5 bases outside the gene matches. The CDR3 covers 16 residues. Germline V gene lookup returns CDR1 SGHVS and CDR2 FQNEAQ. The CDR3 sequence: CASSLGAGGLTDTQYF. The CDR3 coding sequence is TGTGCCAGCAGCTTAGGGGCGGGGGGCCTCACAGATACGCAGTATTTT.

The chain recombines TRBV19 with TRBJ1-2; D might be TRBD1 (5 bases). This CDR3 comprises 15 residues. Trimming left V 4 bases short and J 4 bases short, with 16 bases between. Per the germline V gene, CDR1 is LNHDA and CDR2 is SQIVND (reference sequence). The CDR3 nucleotides read TGTGCCAGTAGTAGGGGCCAGGGAGACGGCTATGGCTACACCTTC. Translating gives CASSRGQGDGYGYTF.